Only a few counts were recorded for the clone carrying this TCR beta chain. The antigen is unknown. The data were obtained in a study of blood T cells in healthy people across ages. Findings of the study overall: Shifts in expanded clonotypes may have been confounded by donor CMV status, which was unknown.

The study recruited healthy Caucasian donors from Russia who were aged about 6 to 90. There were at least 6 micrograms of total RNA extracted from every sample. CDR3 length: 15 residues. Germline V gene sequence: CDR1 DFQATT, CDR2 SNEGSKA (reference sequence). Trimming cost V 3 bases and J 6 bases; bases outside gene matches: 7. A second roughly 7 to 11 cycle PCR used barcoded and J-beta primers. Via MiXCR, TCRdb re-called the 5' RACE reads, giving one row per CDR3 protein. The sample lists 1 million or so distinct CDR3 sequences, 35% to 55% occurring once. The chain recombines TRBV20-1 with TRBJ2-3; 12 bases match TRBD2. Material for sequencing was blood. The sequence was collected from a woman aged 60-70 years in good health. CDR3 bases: TGCAGTGCTAGCTCACTAGCGGGAGGCAGGGATACGCAGTATTTT. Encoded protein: CSASSLAGGRDTQYF.